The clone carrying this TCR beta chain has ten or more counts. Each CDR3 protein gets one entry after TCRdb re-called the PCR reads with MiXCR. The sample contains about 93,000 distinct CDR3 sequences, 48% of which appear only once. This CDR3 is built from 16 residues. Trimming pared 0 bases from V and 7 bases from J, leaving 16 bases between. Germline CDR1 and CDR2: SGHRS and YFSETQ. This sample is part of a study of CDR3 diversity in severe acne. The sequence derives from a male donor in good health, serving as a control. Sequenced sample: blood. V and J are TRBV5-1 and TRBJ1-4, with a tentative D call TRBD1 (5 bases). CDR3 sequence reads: CASSLGTSGHFEKLFF. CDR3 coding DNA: TGCGCCAGCAGCTTGGGGACATCAGGACATTTTGAAAAACTGTTTTTT.